The clone carrying this TCR beta chain was recorded a few times. The data stem from a study of blood T cell repertoires in COVID-19. At the level of the study: From the United States, Italy and Spain came samples of acute and convalescent COVID-19. The cDNA or gDNA used as material had been derived from T cells, B-cell-depleted T cells, or PBMCs.

Per the original data handling: Counts of nucleated cells, estimated from reference gene primer amplification, were obtained. Clones were read by immunoSEQ multiplex PCR, and TCRdb kept only the in-frame ones, dropping some. D and trimming were read from the DNA, whereas the V and J calls and clone size are those reported in that table. The data show approximately 150,000 clones, 84% seen once. This CDR3 contains 15 residues. Germline lookup yields CDR1 LGHDT and CDR2 YNNKEL (reference sequence). V lost 4 bases to trimming and J lost 0 bases, with 10 bases between them. The chain uses TRBV3-1 (or the pseudogene TRBV3-2) and TRBJ1-3; a possible D gene is TRBD1 (6 bases). The TCR sequence derives from a woman aged 45-65 years in a cohort sampled during active or convalescent COVID-19. The specimen sequenced was peripheral blood. CDR3 protein: CASSPYRVSGNTIYF. The CDR3 DNA reads as TGTGCCAGCAGCCCATACAGGGTCTCTGGAAACACCATATATTTT.